The 12 T cell receptor beta chains below all came from one sample that was sequenced in a study of T-cell memory formation after mild COVID-19. TCRdb independently ran MiXCR on the 5' RACE reads; one entry per CDR3 protein. This sample has about 560,000 distinct CDR3 sequences, with about a sixth found just once. Sequenced: PBMCs or a T cell subset sorted from them (not recorded which). All receptors derive from an adult woman who had mild COVID-19 (a few samples of this study predate the infection). Cell type and time point are not known.

In its sample, this clonotype was seen a few times. The chain couples TRBV6-5 to TRBJ1-4, with 8 bases that match TRBD1. CDR1 and CDR2 (germline): MNHEY, SVGAGI. V lost 5 bases and J lost 5; bases outside the gene matches: 7. The length of the CDR3 is 15 residues. DNA for the CDR3: TGTGCCAGCAGTCATGACAGGGGAGGAAATGAAAAACTGTTTTTT. Its protein is CASSHDRGGNEKLFF.

The V gene is TRBV30, the J gene TRBJ1-1; D unresolved. CDR3 length equals 11 residues. V was pared by 7 bases and J by 5 bases, with 11 bases between. Germline CDR1 is GTSNPN and CDR2 is SVGIG (reference sequence). CDR3 region: CASEGFTEAFF. CDR3 coding DNA: TGTGCCTCCGAGGGTTTTACTGAAGCTTTCTTT. Variable domain in full (rest from reference TRBV30 and TRBJ1-1): SQTIHQWPATLVQPVGSPLSLECTVEGTSNPNLYWYRQAAGRGLQLLFYSVGIGQISSEVPQNLSASRPQDRQFILSSKKLLLSDSGFYLCASEGFTEAFFGQGTRLTVV.

The genes are TRBV3-1 and TRBJ2-3; 9 nucleotides align to TRBD2. CDR3 length: 16 amino acids. The germline V gene encodes CDR1 LGHDT and CDR2 YNNKEL (reference sequence). V trimming: 3 bases; J trimming: 7 bases; junction bases outside the gene matches: 11. CDR3: CASSHHGSGRTNTQYF. DNA of the CDR3: TGTGCCAGCAGCCACCACGGGAGCGGGAGGACTAATACGCAGTATTTT.

A few counts support this clonotype. The chain joins TRBV20-1 to TRBJ2-2; D is possibly TRBD1 (5 bases). The germline gives CDR1 DFQATT, CDR2 SNEGSKA (reference sequence). The CDR3 is 15 residues long. V lost 5 bases and J lost 0, with 13 bases in between. CDR3 nucleotides: TGCAGTGCTCTTAGGGGCGGAACGAACACCGGGGAGCTGTTTTTT. It codes for CSALRGGTNTGELFF.

This clonotype was detected a few times. The chain recombines TRBV28 with TRBJ2-4; D is possibly TRBD1 (5 bases). Germline lookup yields CDR1 MDHEN and CDR2 SYDVKM. This CDR3 has 13 amino acids. Trimming shortened V by 2 bases and J by 10 bases, and 12 bases separated the two germline ends. The CDR3 nucleotides read TGTGCCAGCAGTTTAACTGACAGTTCAATTCAGTACTTC. Amino acids: CASSLTDSSIQYF.

This chain links TRBV20-1 with TRBJ2-3; D unresolved. The germline V gene encodes CDR1 DFQATT and CDR2 SNEGSKA (reference sequence). Between the trimmed V and J ends, which lost 0 bases and 0 bases, there was a span of 4 bases. The CDR3 consists of 13 residues. Written as DNA, the CDR3 is TGCAGTGCTAGAGATTCTAGCACAGATACGCAGTATTTT. As protein: CSARDSSTDTQYF.

The V and J genes are TRBV5-1 and TRBJ2-7; TRBD1 agrees at 8 bases. In germline, CDR1 is SGHRS, CDR2 YFSETQ. CDR3 length: 15 amino acids. V lost 3 bases and J lost 2; bases outside the gene matches: 7. CDR3 residues: CASSWTGTGTYEQYF. CDR3 coding DNA: TGCGCCAGCAGCTGGACCGGGACAGGCACCTACGAGCAGTACTTC.

This clonotype showed up just a few times. DNA for the CDR3: TGTGCCAGCATCAAAGCCAAAAACATTCAGTACTTC. Protein product: CASIKAKNIQYF. V usage is TRBV21-1 and J usage is TRBJ2-4. TRBV21-1 is shown as a pseudogene. The CDR3 spans 12 residues.

This clonotype was seen a handful of times. The V gene is TRBV5-1, the J gene TRBJ1-2; tentative D call: TRBD1 (5 bases). The CDR3 loop spans 13 amino acids. Germline-derived CDR1 and CDR2 are SGHRS and YFSETQ. The V end lost 4 bases, the J end lost 3 bases, and 10 bases lay between the germline ends. The CDR3 here is CASSTGGDYGYTF. CDR3 DNA sequence: TGCGCCAGCAGCACCGGGGGGGACTATGGCTACACCTTC.

There are many counts of this clonotype. The junction departs from germline at one end; a sequencing error may be responsible. The rearrangement links TRBV12-3 or TRBV12-4 to TRBJ1-1; D is possibly TRBD1 (6 bases). The CDR3 totals 14 residues. CDR3 loop: CASSLGQMNTEAFF. The CDR3, as DNA: TGTGCCAGCAGCTTAGGACAGATGAACACTGAAGCTTTCTTT.

The rearrangement links TRBV25-1 to TRBJ1-1; no clear D gene. CDR3 length equals 16 residues. Per the germline V gene, CDR1 is MGHDK and CDR2 is SYGVNS. V was shortened by 1 base and J by 7 bases, with 19 bases between the two germline ends. CDR3 bases: TGTGCCAGCAGTGAATTCGGAATCGCGGGGATGGATGAAGCTTTCTTT. Amino acids: CASSEFGIAGMDEAFF.

This clonotype was seen a few times. The V and J genes are TRBV7-3 and TRBJ1-4, with D possibly TRBD1 on 5 matching bases. Trimming removed 5 bases at V and 7 bases at J, with 23 bases between. Germline V gene lookup returns CDR1 SGHTA and CDR2 FQGTGA. CDR3 size: 17 residues. Here the CDR3 reads CASSQQGLRPAREKLFF. In nucleotides, the CDR3 is TGTGCCAGCAGCCAGCAGGGCCTCAGGCCCGCGCGTGAAAAACTGTTTTTT.